This TCR beta chain originates from a study of T cells in Graves' hyperthyroidism and ophthalmopathy. RNA transcripts served as the template for amplifying TCR beta CDR3 regions. TCR CDR3 regions were first amplified by RT-PCR with HTBI primers. MiXCR, applied by TCRdb to the multiplex PCR reads, yields one record per CDR3 protein. The sample has around 800,000 distinct CDR3 sequences; about 38% are singletons. This CDR3 has 16 residues. From germline, CDR1 is SQVTM and CDR2 ANQGSEA. V dropped 0 bases and J dropped 0 bases, with 14 bases sitting between them. Source material: blood. The clonotype comes from a man between 18 and 29 years old with Graves' hyperthyroidism. The chain employs TRBV29-1 and TRBJ1-1; D gene ambiguous. CDR3 amino acids: CSVEDPFFDMNTEAFF. In DNA, the CDR3 is TGCAGCGTTGAAGACCCTTTCTTCGACATGAACACTGAAGCTTTCTTT.